The 27 T cell receptor beta chains listed next were all sequenced from one sample in a study of T cell repertoires in cytomegalovirus infection. TCRdb ran MiXCR on the reads and lists one entry per CDR3 protein. The table includes 290,000 or so distinct CDR3 sequences, roughly 24% detected once. The specimen sequenced was PBMCs. The source is a human donor in good health (CMV status not recorded). Some clones in this sample may be carry-over from other donors' samples.

This clonotype came up a few times. The V and J genes are TRBV11-2 and TRBJ2-1, with D possibly being TRBD1 or TRBD2 (6 bases each). V was shortened by 3 bases and J by 15 bases, with 12 bases between the two germline ends. The CDR3 spans 11 residues. Germline lookup yields CDR1 SGHAT and CDR2 FQNNGV. The CDR3 region is CASSLGGERFF. The CDR3 coding sequence is TGTGCCAGCAGCTTGGGGGGCGAAAGGTTCTTC.

This clonotype was seen at least ten times. V gene TRBV7-2 combines with J gene TRBJ2-3, with no clear D. Trimming left V 4 bases short and J 12 bases short, with 20 bases between. Germline CDR1 reads SGHTA; CDR2 reads FQGNSA. This CDR3 has 14 residues. The CDR3 sequence: CASSSSFKDPDQYF. In nucleotides, the CDR3 is TGTGCCAGCAGCTCCTCCTTTAAGGACCCAGACCAGTATTTT.

This clonotype was counted many times. CDR3 sequence: CASSLVTTYEQYF. DNA for the CDR3: TGTGCCAGCAGCTTAGTTACTACCTACGAGCAGTACTTC. This chain joins TRBV11-2 and TRBJ2-7; D is undetermined. Trimming took off 1 base at V and 2 bases at J, with 6 bases between the two ends. Germline V gene lookup returns CDR1 SGHAT and CDR2 FQNNGV. This CDR3 has 13 amino acids.

This clonotype has more than one count but fewer than ten. V and J are TRBV29-1 and TRBJ2-5, with a possible D match to TRBD2 (5 bases). The germline gives CDR1 SQVTM, CDR2 ANQGSEA. V gave up 6 bases and J gave up 5 bases, with 22 bases separating them. This CDR3 has 15 residues. The CDR3 reads CSVDGERTRRETQYF. The CDR3 nucleotides read TGCAGCGTCGATGGGGAGCGGACCCGGCGGGAGACCCAGTACTTC.

The gene calls are TRBV14 and TRBJ1-4; D is ambiguous. Trimming took 0 bases from V and 9 from J, leaving 20 bases between them. The CDR3 runs 17 residues. Per germline, CDR1 SGHDN and CDR2 FVKESK. In nucleotides, the CDR3 is TGTGCCAGCAGCCAAGATAGGTCGGGGTTTCGTGACAAAAAACTGTTTTTT. This translates into CASSQDRSGFRDKKLFF.

This chain joins TRBV5-5 and TRBJ2-5, with D possibly TRBD1 on 5 matching bases. This CDR3 comprises 14 residues. Germline V CDR1 and CDR2: SGHKS, YYEKEE (reference sequence). The germline V and J ends were trimmed by 0 bases and 7 bases, with 13 bases remaining between them. The CDR3 protein is CASSLALTVGTQYF. CDR3 sequence (DNA): TGTGCCAGCAGCTTGGCCCTGACAGTAGGGACCCAGTACTTC.

This clonotype has only a few counts. The CDR3 bases are TGTGCCTGTTCCAAACGGACAGGGAACACCGGGGAGCTGTTTTTT. The encoded protein is CACSKRTGNTGELFF. This chain connects TRBV30 to TRBJ2-2; 7 bases map to TRBD1. Trimming cost V 6 bases and J 1 base; bases outside gene matches: 8. CDR1 and CDR2 from the germline V gene are GTSNPN and SVGIG (reference sequence). The CDR3 is 15 residues long.

The V and J genes are TRBV28 and TRBJ1-3, with 8 bases matching TRBD1. The germline CDR1 and CDR2 sequences are MDHEN and SYDVKM. After removal of 4 bases from V and 3 bases from J, the junction contained 11 bases not matched to a gene. This CDR3 has 17 amino acids. The CDR3 DNA reads as TGTGCCAGCAGTTCCCCGGGACGGACAGGGCTTGGAAACACCATATATTTT. The encoded protein is CASSSPGRTGLGNTIYF.

The chain employs TRBV24-1 and TRBJ1-5; D gene unclear. Germline lookup yields CDR1 KGHDR and CDR2 SFDVKD. CDR3 length equals 14 residues. Between the trimmed V and J ends, which lost 4 bases and 5 bases, there was a span of 11 bases. CDR3 sequence: CATSDAGYYQPQHF. In DNA form, the CDR3 reads TGTGCCACCAGTGACGCCGGTTATTATCAGCCCCAGCATTTT.

The V call is TRBV29-1, the J call TRBJ2-2; D not resolved. The CDR3 loop spans 11 amino acids. Germline assignment: CDR1 SQVTM and CDR2 ANQGSEA. V was trimmed by 8 bases and J by 4 bases, leaving 8 bases between them. CDR3 nucleotide sequence: TGCAGCATCCAGAGCACCGGGGAGCTGTTTTTT. As protein: CSIQSTGELFF.

As to this clonotype: This may come from a read error, since a much larger clone is one base off. V usage is TRBV5-4 and J usage is TRBJ2-7; TRBD2 might be the D (5 bases). This CDR3 contains 13 residues. V dropped 4 bases and J dropped 0 bases, with 8 bases sitting between them. The V gene's germline CDR1 is SGHNT and CDR2 YYREEE (reference sequence). The CDR3 nucleotides read TGTGCCAGCAGCCGGGAAAGCTCCTACGAGCAGTACTTC. This gives the protein CASSRESSYEQYF.

There are a few counts of this clonotype. This chain joins TRBV24-1 and TRBJ2-1; 7 bases line up with TRBD2. The length of the CDR3 is 16 residues. Germline assignment: CDR1 KGHDR and CDR2 SFDVKD. With 5 bases clipped from V and 2 bases from J, the junction kept 8 bases outside the gene matches. The CDR3 here is CATSVEAGTTYNEQFF. The CDR3 bases are TGTGCCACCAGTGTCGAAGCGGGGACCACCTACAATGAGCAGTTCTTC.

This clonotype was seen repeatedly, ten times or more. The rearrangement joins TRBV11-2 to TRBJ2-5, with 8 bases lining up with TRBD1. Germline V gives CDR1 SGHAT, CDR2 FQNNGV. The V gene end was trimmed by 5 bases and the J gene end by 4 bases; junction bases not matched to a gene: 3. CDR3 length: 13 amino acids. This CDR3 reads CASSPDRGETQYF. The DNA of the CDR3 is TGTGCCAGCAGCCCCGACAGGGGAGAGACCCAGTACTTC.

The chain employs TRBV14 and TRBJ2-7; 8 bases fit TRBD1. CDR1 is SGHDN and CDR2 is FVKESK in the germline V gene. This CDR3 has 15 amino acids. J gave up 3 bases and V 2 bases, and 6 bases lay outside the gene matches. In DNA form, the CDR3 reads TGTGCCAGCAGCCAAACCGGGACAGGAGGCTACGAGCAGTACTTC. This encodes CASSQTGTGGYEQYF.

This clonotype has only a few counts. This rearrangement joins TRBV23-1 to TRBJ2-1; tentatively, D is TRBD2 (5 bases). TRBV23-1 is an ORF for which the function is uncertain. The V and J ends lost 2 bases and 4 bases respectively, with 6 bases between them. The CDR3 loop spans 13 amino acids. The CDR3 is CASSQGGYNEQFF. CDR3 DNA sequence: TGCGCCAGCAGTCAAGGCGGGTACAATGAGCAGTTCTTC.

This clonotype was counted a few times. V is TRBV7-8 and J is TRBJ1-5, with D possibly TRBD1 on 6 matching bases. Trimming stripped 2 bases from V and 4 bases from J, with 15 bases between. Germline CDR1 and CDR2: SGHVS and FQNEAQ. CDR3 length equals 16 residues. CDR3 region: CASSLMGAVGNQPQHF. The CDR3 nucleotides read TGTGCCAGCAGCTTAATGGGGGCTGTTGGGAATCAGCCCCAGCATTTT. Full variable domain (outside the CDR3, taken from reference TRBV7-8 and TRBJ1-5): GAGVSQSPRYKVAKRGQDVALRCDPISGHVSLFWYQQALGQGPEFLTYFQNEAQLDKSGLPSDRFFAERPEGSVSTLKIQRTQQEDSAVYLCASSLMGAVGNQPQHFGDGTRLSIL.

This clonotype showed up many times. This chain joins TRBV7-2 and TRBJ2-7, with D possibly being TRBD2 (5 bases). Germline loops: CDR1 SGHTA, CDR2 FQGNSA. The V end was cut by 3 bases, the J end by 6 bases, with 12 bases between. This CDR3 has 13 residues. CDR3 nucleotides: TGTGCCAGCAGCTTGTTTTCCGGGATCGAGCAGTACTTC. This sequence encodes CASSLFSGIEQYF.

The chain recombines TRBV11-2 with TRBJ1-1, with D maybe TRBD1 (6 bases). V shed 0 bases and J shed 2 bases, with 13 bases lying between them. The CDR3 loop spans 16 amino acids. Looked up from germline, CDR1 is SGHAT and CDR2 is FQNNGV. The CDR3 spells CASSLDPQGSNTEAFF. The CDR3 nucleotides read TGTGCCAGCAGCTTAGATCCACAGGGTTCCAACACTGAAGCTTTCTTT.

This chain links TRBV6-6 with TRBJ2-7; the D gene is possibly TRBD1 (5 bases). Trimming took off 8 bases at V and 2 bases at J, with 16 bases between the two ends. Germline V gene data show CDR1 as MNHNY and CDR2 as SVGAGI (reference sequence). This CDR3 has 14 residues. In DNA form, the CDR3 reads TGTGCCAGCCGCCTCAGGGTTCCACCCTACGAGCAGTACTTC. This sequence encodes CASRLRVPPYEQYF.

This clonotype has only a few counts. The rearrangement links TRBV11-2 to TRBJ2-5, with D possibly matching TRBD2 (5 bases). CDR3 length: 12 residues. The V and J ends lost 5 bases and 9 bases respectively, with 13 bases between them. Germline CDR1 and CDR2: SGHAT and FQNNGV. The CDR3 loop reads CASSRMVRAQYF. CDR3 bases: TGTGCCAGCAGCCGAATGGTGAGGGCCCAGTACTTC.

The chain joins TRBV15 to TRBJ2-7; TRBD2 agrees at 7 bases. CDR3 length: 14 amino acids. Germline CDR1 is LNHNV and CDR2 is YYDKDF (reference sequence). Trimming took 4 bases from V and 0 from J; bases not matched to a gene: 3. Written as DNA, the CDR3 is TGTGCCACCAGCAATCTAGCGGACTCCTACGAGCAGTACTTC. The encoded protein is CATSNLADSYEQYF.

This clonotype was observed at least ten times. The CDR3 sequence: CASSLDGGLYGYTF. The CDR3 region has the DNA TGTGCCAGCAGCTTAGATGGGGGGCTCTATGGCTACACCTTC. This chain links TRBV7-2 with TRBJ1-2, with D possibly being TRBD1 (6 bases). Germline V gene sequence: CDR1 SGHTA, CDR2 FQGNSA. Trimming shortened V by 1 base and J by 4 bases, and 10 bases separated the two germline ends. This CDR3 contains 14 residues. Looking up the rest from reference TRBV7-2 and TRBJ1-2 gives the full variable domain: GAGVSQSPSNKVTEKGKDVELRCDPISGHTALYWYRQSLGQGLEFLIYFQGNSAPDKSGLPSDRFSAERTGGSVSTLTIQRTQQEDSAVYLCASSLDGGLYGYTFGSGTRLTVV.

This clonotype occurred many times. The rearrangement joins TRBV11-1 to TRBJ2-7; 8 nucleotides align to TRBD1. This CDR3 has 14 amino acids. V was clipped by 5 bases and J by 2 bases; unmatched bases: 5. From germline, CDR1 is SGHAT and CDR2 FQDESV (reference sequence). The CDR3, as DNA: TGTGCCAGCAGCAAGGGACAGGAGACCTACGAGCAGTACTTC. This translates into CASSKGQETYEQYF.

V is TRBV28 and J is TRBJ2-3, with 7 bases aligning to TRBD2. V dropped 2 bases and J dropped 0; count of bases not matched to a gene: 5. The CDR3 runs to 16 residues. The V gene's germline CDR1 is MDHEN and CDR2 SYDVKM. In nucleotides, the CDR3 is TGTGCCAGCAGTTTAAGTGGCGGGGGAAGCACAGATACGCAGTATTTT. It translates to CASSLSGGGSTDTQYF.

Concerning this clonotype: This may come from a read error, since a much larger clone is one base off. The chain carries TRBV11-2 and TRBJ2-7, with D possibly TRBD1 on 5 matching bases. The CDR3 runs to 15 residues. Germline loops: CDR1 SGHAT, CDR2 FQNNGV. The CDR3 nucleotides are TGTGTCAGCAGCTTAGCTACAGGTCCCATGGGGGAGCAGTACTTC. This sequence encodes CVSSLATGPMGEQYF.

In its sample, this clonotype was seen many times. V gene TRBV7-2 combines with J gene TRBJ1-3; 9 bases are a match to TRBD1. After removal of 4 bases from V and 2 bases from J, the junction contained 12 bases not matched to a gene. The CDR3 is 18 amino acids. Germline CDR1 and CDR2: SGHTA and FQGNSA. CDR3 amino acids: CASSYITAGTGTGNTIYF. CDR3 nucleotide sequence: TGTGCCAGCAGCTATATAACTGCCGGGACAGGGACTGGAAACACCATATATTTT.

The chain uses TRBV5-4 and TRBJ1-1; maybe TRBD1 (5 bases). CDR3 length equals 12 residues. Per the germline V gene, CDR1 is SGHNT and CDR2 is YYREEE (reference sequence). V gave up 4 bases and J gave up 8 bases, with 12 bases separating them. CDR3 loop: CASSGEDREAFF. The DNA of the CDR3 is TGTGCCAGCAGCGGAGAAGACAGAGAAGCTTTCTTT.